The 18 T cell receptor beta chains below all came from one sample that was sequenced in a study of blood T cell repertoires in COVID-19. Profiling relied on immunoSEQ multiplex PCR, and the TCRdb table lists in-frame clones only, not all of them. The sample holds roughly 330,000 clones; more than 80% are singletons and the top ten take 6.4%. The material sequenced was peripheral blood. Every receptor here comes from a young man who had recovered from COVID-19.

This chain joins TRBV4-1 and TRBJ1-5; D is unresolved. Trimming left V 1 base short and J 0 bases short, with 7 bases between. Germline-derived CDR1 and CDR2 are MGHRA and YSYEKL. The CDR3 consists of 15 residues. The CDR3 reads CASSQGQYSNQPQHF. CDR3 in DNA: TGCGCCAGCAGCCAAGGTCAGTATAGCAATCAGCCCCAGCATTTT.

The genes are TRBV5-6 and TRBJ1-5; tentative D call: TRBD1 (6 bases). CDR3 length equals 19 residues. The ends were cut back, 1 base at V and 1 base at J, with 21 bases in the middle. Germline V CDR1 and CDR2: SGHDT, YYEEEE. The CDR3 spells CASSLFDPRGVRSNQPQHF. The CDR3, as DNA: TGTGCCAGCAGCTTGTTCGATCCCAGGGGAGTTAGAAGCAATCAGCCCCAGCATTTT.

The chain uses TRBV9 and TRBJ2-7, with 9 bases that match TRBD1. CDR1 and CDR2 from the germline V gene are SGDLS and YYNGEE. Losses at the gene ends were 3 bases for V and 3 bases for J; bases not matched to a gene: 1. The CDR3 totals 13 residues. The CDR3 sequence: CASSEGQGYEQYF. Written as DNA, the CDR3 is TGTGCCAGCAGCGAGGGACAGGGCTACGAGCAGTACTTC.

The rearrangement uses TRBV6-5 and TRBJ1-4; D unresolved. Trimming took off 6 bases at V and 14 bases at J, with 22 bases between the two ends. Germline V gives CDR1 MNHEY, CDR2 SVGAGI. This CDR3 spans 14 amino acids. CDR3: CASSPTATPRALFF. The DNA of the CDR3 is TGTGCCAGCAGCCCAACGGCCACCCCGCGGGCGCTGTTTTTT.

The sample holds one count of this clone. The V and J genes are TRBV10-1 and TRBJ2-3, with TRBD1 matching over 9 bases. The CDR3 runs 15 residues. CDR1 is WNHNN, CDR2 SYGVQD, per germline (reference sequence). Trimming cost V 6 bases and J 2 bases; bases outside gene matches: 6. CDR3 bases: TGCGCCAGCAGCCCGGGGGACAGGGCCACAGATACGCAGTATTTT. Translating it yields CASSPGDRATDTQYF.

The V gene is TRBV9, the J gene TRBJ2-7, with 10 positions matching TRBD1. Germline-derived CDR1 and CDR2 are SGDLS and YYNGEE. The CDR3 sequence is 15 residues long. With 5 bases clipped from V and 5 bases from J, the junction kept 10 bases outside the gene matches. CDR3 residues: CASSPEDRGENEQYF. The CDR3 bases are TGTGCCAGCAGTCCCGAGGACAGGGGGGAAAACGAGCAGTACTTC.

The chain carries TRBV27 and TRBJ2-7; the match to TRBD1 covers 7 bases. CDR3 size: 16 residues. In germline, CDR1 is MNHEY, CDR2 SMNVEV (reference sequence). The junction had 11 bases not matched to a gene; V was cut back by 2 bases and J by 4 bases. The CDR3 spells CASSLRAYDRAYEQYF. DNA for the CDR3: TGTGCCAGCAGTTTACGGGCGTATGACAGGGCGTACGAGCAGTACTTC.

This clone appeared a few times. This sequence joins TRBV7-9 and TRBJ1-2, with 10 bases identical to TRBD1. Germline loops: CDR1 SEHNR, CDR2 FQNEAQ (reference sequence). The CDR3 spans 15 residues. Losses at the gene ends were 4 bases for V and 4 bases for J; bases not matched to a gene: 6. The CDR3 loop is CASSSTGGLSYGYTF. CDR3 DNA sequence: TGTGCCAGCAGCTCGACAGGGGGCTTGAGCTATGGCTACACCTTC.

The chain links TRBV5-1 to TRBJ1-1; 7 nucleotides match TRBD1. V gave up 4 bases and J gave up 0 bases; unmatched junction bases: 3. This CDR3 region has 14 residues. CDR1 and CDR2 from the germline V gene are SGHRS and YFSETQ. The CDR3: CASSQQGMNTEAFF. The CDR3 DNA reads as TGCGCCAGCAGCCAACAGGGGATGAACACTGAAGCTTTCTTT.

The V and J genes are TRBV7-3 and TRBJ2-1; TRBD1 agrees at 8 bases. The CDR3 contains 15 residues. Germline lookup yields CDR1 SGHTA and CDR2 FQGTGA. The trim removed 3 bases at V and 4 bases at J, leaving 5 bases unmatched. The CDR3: CASSFGQGAYNEQFF. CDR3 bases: TGTGCCAGCAGCTTTGGACAGGGCGCTTACAATGAGCAGTTCTTC.

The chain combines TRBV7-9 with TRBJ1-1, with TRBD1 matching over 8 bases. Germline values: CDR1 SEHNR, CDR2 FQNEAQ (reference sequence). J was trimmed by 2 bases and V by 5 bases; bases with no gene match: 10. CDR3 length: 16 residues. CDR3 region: CASSLGQGLYNTEAFF. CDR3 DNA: TGTGCCAGCAGCCTTGGACAGGGCTTATACAACACTGAAGCTTTCTTT.

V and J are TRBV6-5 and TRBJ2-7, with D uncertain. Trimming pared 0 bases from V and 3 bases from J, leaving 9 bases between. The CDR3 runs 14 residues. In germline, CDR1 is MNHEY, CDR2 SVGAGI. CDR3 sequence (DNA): TGTGCCAGCAGTTACTCGATTTTCAGCTACGAGCAGTACTTC. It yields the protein CASSYSIFSYEQYF.

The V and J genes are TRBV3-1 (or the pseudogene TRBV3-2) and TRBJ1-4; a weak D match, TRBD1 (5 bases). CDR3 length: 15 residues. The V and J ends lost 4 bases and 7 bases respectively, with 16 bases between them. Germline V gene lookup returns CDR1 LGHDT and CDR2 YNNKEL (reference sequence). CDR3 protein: CASSRTQGRGEKLFF. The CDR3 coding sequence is TGTGCCAGCAGCCGAACCCAGGGCAGAGGTGAAAAACTGTTTTTT.

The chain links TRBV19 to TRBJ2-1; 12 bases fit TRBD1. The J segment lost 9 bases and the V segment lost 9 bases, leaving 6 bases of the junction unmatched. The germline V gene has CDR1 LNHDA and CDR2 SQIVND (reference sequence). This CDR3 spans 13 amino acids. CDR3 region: CASRDRGLGEQFF. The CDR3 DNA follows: TGTGCCAGCCGGGACAGGGGGCTCGGTGAGCAGTTCTTC.

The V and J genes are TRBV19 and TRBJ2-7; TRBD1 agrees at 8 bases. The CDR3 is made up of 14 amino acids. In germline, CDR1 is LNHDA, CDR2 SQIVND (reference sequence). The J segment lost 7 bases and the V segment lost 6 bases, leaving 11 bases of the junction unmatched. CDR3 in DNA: TGTGCCAGTAGGCAACGCGGACAGGGTGTTGAGCAGTACTTC. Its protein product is CASRQRGQGVEQYF.

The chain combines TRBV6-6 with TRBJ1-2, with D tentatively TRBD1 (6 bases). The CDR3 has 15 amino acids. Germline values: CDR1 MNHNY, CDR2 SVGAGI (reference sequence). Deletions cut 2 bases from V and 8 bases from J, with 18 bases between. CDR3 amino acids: CASSYGLQGQEGYTF. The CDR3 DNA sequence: TGTGCCAGCAGTTACGGGCTACAGGGCCAGGAAGGCTACACCTTC.

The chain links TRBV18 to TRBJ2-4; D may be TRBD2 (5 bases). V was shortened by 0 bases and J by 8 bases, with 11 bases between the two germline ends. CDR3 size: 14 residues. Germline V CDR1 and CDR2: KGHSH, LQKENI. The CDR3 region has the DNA TGTGCCAGCTCACCACCGGCTAGCTTCGACATTCAGTACTTC. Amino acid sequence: CASSPPASFDIQYF.

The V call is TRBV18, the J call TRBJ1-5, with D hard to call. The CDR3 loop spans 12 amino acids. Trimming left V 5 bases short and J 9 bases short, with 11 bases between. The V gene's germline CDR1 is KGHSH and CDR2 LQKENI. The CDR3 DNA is TGTGCCAGCTCAGTTGATACGGGGCCCCAGCATTTT. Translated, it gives CASSVDTGPQHF.